These 22 T cell receptor beta chains were sequenced from one sample in a study of regulatory T cells in long-lasting Graves disease. The time point here: persistent/refractory GD, antithyroid drugs over 5 years with positive TRAb. Scientists built the TCR library using RNA that was extracted from PBMCs. Sequencing libraries for TCR beta were prepared with iRepertoire HTBI primers and Arm-PCR of CDR3 regions. MiXCR, run by TCRdb on the multiplex PCR reads, gives a single entry per CDR3 protein. The sample lists about 400,000 distinct CDR3 sequences; roughly 20% were seen once. Material: peripheral blood mononuclear cells (PBMCs), obtained when the disease was refractory, from a patient treated with antithyroid drugs. Source of these receptors: a female donor with Graves disease.

Only a few counts were recorded for this clonotype. The chain recombines TRBV6-1 with TRBJ2-3; 9 nucleotides agree with TRBD2. Germline V gene lookup returns CDR1 MNHNS and CDR2 SASEGT. The CDR3 consists of 14 residues. Trimming cost V 6 bases and J 5 bases; bases outside gene matches: 6. This chain's CDR3 is CASRNSGSGDTQYF. CDR3 nucleotide sequence: TGTGCCAGCAGGAATAGCGGGAGTGGAGATACGCAGTATTTT.

This clonotype was counted ten times or more. The V gene is TRBV7-2, the J gene TRBJ2-5, with 12 bases lining up with TRBD2. This CDR3 is 15 amino acids long. J was trimmed by 5 bases and V by 1 base; bases with no gene match: 2. Germline CDR1 reads SGHTA; CDR2 reads FQGNSA. The CDR3 coding sequence is TGTGCCAGCAGCTTAGGACTAGCGGGAGTGGAGACCCAGTACTTC. Residues: CASSLGLAGVETQYF. The whole variable domain, filled in from reference TRBV7-2 and TRBJ2-5, reads GAGVSQSPSNKVTEKGKDVELRCDPISGHTALYWYRQSLGQGLEFLIYFQGNSAPDKSGLPSDRFSAERTGGSVSTLTIQRTQQEDSAVYLCASSLGLAGVETQYFGPGTRLLVL.

As DNA, the CDR3 is TGTGCCAGCACGTTCCGCAGAGAGAATGAAAAACTGTTTTTT. This encodes CASTFRRENEKLFF. The rearrangement joins TRBV5-6 to TRBJ1-4; D not resolved. The germline V gene encodes CDR1 SGHDT and CDR2 YYEEEE. This CDR3 region has 14 residues. The germline V and J ends were trimmed by 6 bases and 5 bases, with 14 bases remaining between them.

The chain is built from TRBV20-1 and TRBJ1-2, with TRBD1 matching over 7 bases. CDR3 length: 15 residues. The germline gives CDR1 DFQATT, CDR2 SNEGSKA (reference sequence). J lost 1 base, V lost 0 bases, and 5 bases had no gene match. Here the CDR3 reads CSARDPGTDNYGYTF. Here the CDR3 DNA reads TGCAGTGCTAGAGATCCTGGGACAGATAACTATGGCTACACCTTC.

This clonotype occurred many times. The chain couples TRBV2 to TRBJ1-2, with a weak D call TRBD1 (6 bases). V was pared by 6 bases and J by 5 bases, with 13 bases between. CDR1 and CDR2 from the germline V gene are SNHLY and FYNNEI. The length of the CDR3 is 13 residues. The CDR3 loop is CASSVTGQYGYTF. The DNA for the CDR3 is TGTGCCAGCAGCGTTACAGGGCAATATGGCTACACCTTC.

This clonotype was seen many times. The chain uses TRBV19 and TRBJ1-2, with a weak D call TRBD1 (6 bases). The V and J ends lost 5 bases and 2 bases respectively, with 12 bases between them. In germline, CDR1 is LNHDA, CDR2 SQIVND (reference sequence). The CDR3 has 14 residues. CDR3 sequence (DNA): TGTGCCAGTAGTTGGACAGAGGTAAACTATGGCTACACCTTC. Translation gives CASSWTEVNYGYTF.

This clonotype was observed at least ten times. This chain links TRBV6-2 or TRBV6-3 with TRBJ1-2, with D perhaps TRBD1 (5 bases). V lost 6 bases and J 8 bases, leaving 16 bases between the germline ends. This CDR3 region has 13 residues. Germline V gene sequence: CDR1 MNHEY, CDR2 SVGEGT. The CDR3: CASRPVGGSGYTF. The CDR3 nucleotides read TGTGCCAGCAGACCCGTCGGGGGTAGCGGCTACACCTTC.

Ten or more counts support this clonotype. This chain links TRBV6-5 with TRBJ1-5, with no clear D. Trimming removed 0 bases from V and 3 bases from J, with 15 bases in between. Germline V gives CDR1 MNHEY, CDR2 SVGAGI. The CDR3 has 17 residues. CDR3 sequence (DNA): TGTGCCAGCAGTTACTCCTCAGGTGAGGGCTCCAATCAGCCCCAGCATTTT. Translated: CASSYSSGEGSNQPQHF.

In nucleotides, the CDR3 is TGCAGCGTTTTCCTTCGCGGGGAGCTGTTTTTT. Its translation is CSVFLRGELFF. V usage is TRBV29-1 and J usage is TRBJ2-2; the D is unclear. The CDR3 covers 11 residues. The germline V and J ends were trimmed by 5 bases and 7 bases, with 8 bases remaining between them. In germline, CDR1 is SQVTM, CDR2 ANQGSEA.

This clonotype was counted only a few times. The chain carries TRBV7-9 and TRBJ2-5; 15 bases map to TRBD2. V trimming: 5 bases; J trimming: 0 bases; junction bases outside the gene matches: 4. Germline V gene data show CDR1 as SEHNR and CDR2 as FQNEAQ (reference sequence). The CDR3 runs to 17 residues. CDR3 in amino acids: CASSKGLAGGYQETQYF. The CDR3 DNA reads as TGTGCCAGCAGCAAGGGACTAGCGGGAGGCTACCAAGAGACCCAGTACTTC.

For this clonotype: One base separates it from a far larger clone, so it is likely a read error. The V gene is TRBV4-2, the J gene TRBJ1-4; 7 bases are a match to TRBD1. CDR3 length equals 15 residues. V lost 1 base, J lost 1 base, and 0 bases stayed unmatched. Germline V gene sequence: CDR1 LGHNA, CDR2 YNFKEQ. The CDR3 loop is CASSQGQGTNEKLFF. The DNA for the CDR3 is TGTGCCAGCAGCCAAGGACAGGGAACTAATGAAAAACTGTTTTTT.

The chain has TRBV6-1 and TRBJ2-5; no definite D call. Germline V lookup: CDR1 MNHNS, CDR2 SASEGT. V lost 6 bases to trimming and J lost 5 bases, with 13 bases between them. This CDR3 is built from 13 residues. DNA for the CDR3: TGTGCCAGCAGCAAAGGTCCCGCGGAGACCCAGTACTTC. Its protein product is CASSKGPAETQYF.

Only a few counts were recorded for this clonotype. The chain carries TRBV28 and TRBJ2-7; TRBD1 matches 7 bases. Losses at the gene ends were 1 base for V and 2 bases for J; bases not matched to a gene: 14. CDR1 and CDR2 (germline): MDHEN, SYDVKM. The CDR3 is 18 amino acids. The CDR3 nucleotides are TGTGCCAGCAGTTTATCGCAACCGGACAGGCGAAGAGCCTACGAGCAGTACTTC. Translated, it gives CASSLSQPDRRRAYEQYF.

This clonotype has at least ten counts. The V gene is TRBV18, the J gene TRBJ1-4; maybe TRBD1 (6 bases). Germline values: CDR1 KGHSH, CDR2 LQKENI. The V end was cut by 6 bases, the J end by 8 bases, with 19 bases between. The CDR3 contains 15 residues. The DNA of the CDR3 is TGTGCCAGCTCTCCCGAACAGGGAGGTGAGGAAAAACTGTTTTTT. It translates to CASSPEQGGEEKLFF.

There are many counts of this clonotype. The chain couples TRBV28 to TRBJ1-5; the D gene is possibly TRBD1 (5 bases). The CDR3 loop spans 17 amino acids. Between the trimmed V and J ends, which lost 3 bases and 2 bases, there was a span of 17 bases. Germline lookup yields CDR1 MDHEN and CDR2 SYDVKM. CDR3 residues: CASSFGAAWVRNQPQHF. CDR3 DNA: TGTGCCAGCAGTTTTGGGGCGGCCTGGGTCCGCAATCAGCCCCAGCATTTT.

This clonotype was seen many times. CDR3 region: CASSLGDNTEAFF. CDR3 nucleotides: TGCGCCAGCAGCTTGGGGGATAACACTGAAGCTTTCTTT. The rearrangement uses TRBV5-1 and TRBJ1-1; the D is unclear. The length of the CDR3 is 13 residues. Germline CDR1 and CDR2: SGHRS and YFSETQ. The V gene lost 0 bases and the J gene lost 2 bases, with 5 bases spanning the gap.

The chain carries TRBV6-1 and TRBJ2-7; D is tentatively TRBD1 or TRBD2 (5 bases each). Looked up from germline, CDR1 is MNHNS and CDR2 is SASEGT. This CDR3 has 14 amino acids. Trimming took 8 bases from V and 3 from J, leaving 17 bases between them. The CDR3 loop is CASGPGGLVYEQYF. CDR3 sequence (DNA): TGTGCCAGCGGACCTGGGGGTCTGGTCTACGAGCAGTACTTC.

The sample holds many counts of this clonotype. V and J are TRBV15 and TRBJ1-4; TRBD1 might be the D (6 bases). The CDR3 has 19 amino acids. The germline V gene has CDR1 LNHNV and CDR2 YYDKDF (reference sequence). With 1 base removed from V and 3 bases from J, the gap between germline ends came to 21 bases. CDR3 DNA: TGTGCCACCAGCAGAGGGAACGGGGGGCGGGGGACGGCTAATGAAAAACTGTTTTTT. Encoded protein: CATSRGNGGRGTANEKLFF.

As concerns this clonotype: One junction end disagrees with the germline gene, perhaps due to a read error. The J gene is TRBJ2-2, the V gene TRBV5-1; TRBD1 or TRBD2 may be the D gene (5 bases each). CDR3 length: 12 residues. CDR1 SGHRS and CDR2 YFSETQ come from the germline V gene. The CDR3 region is CASSWGTGELVF. As DNA, the CDR3 is TGCGCCAGCAGCTGGGGCACCGGGGAGCTGGTTTTT. The complete variable domain, with remaining parts taken from reference TRBV5-1 and TRBJ2-2, reads KAGVTQTPRYLIKTRGQQVTLSCSPISGHRSVSWYQQTPGQGLQFLFEYFSETQRNKGNFPGRFSGRQFSNSRSEMNVSTLELGDSALYLCASSWGTGELVFGEGSRLTVL.

The genes are TRBV5-1 and TRBJ1-2, with D uncertain. CDR3 length: 17 residues. V gave up 0 bases and J gave up 4 bases, with 19 bases separating them. CDR1 SGHRS and CDR2 YFSETQ come from the germline V gene. DNA for the CDR3: TGCGCCAGCAGCTTGGACGGGTCCCTGCTTACTAGCTATGGCTACACCTTC. Its protein is CASSLDGSLLTSYGYTF.

The rearrangement joins TRBV11-2 to TRBJ2-7; 11 bases are shared with TRBD1. CDR1 is SGHAT and CDR2 is FQNNGV in the germline V gene. This CDR3 spans 16 amino acids. V lost 6 bases and J lost 3; bases outside the gene matches: 10. CDR3 sequence: CASSRAGQGAFYEQYF. CDR3 nucleotide sequence: TGTGCCAGCAGTAGGGCAGGACAGGGGGCTTTCTACGAGCAGTACTTC.

This clonotype occurred a few times. The rearrangement joins TRBV12-3 or TRBV12-4 to TRBJ2-2, with 7 bases that match TRBD2. The CDR3 consists of 15 residues. Losses at the gene ends were 7 bases for V and 7 bases for J; bases not matched to a gene: 12. The CDR3: CASTPVAGADGELFF. DNA of the CDR3: TGTGCCAGCACCCCGGTGGCGGGAGCCGACGGGGAGCTGTTTTTT.